Listed below are T cell receptor beta chains from one sample, sequenced in a study of human T cells and chemical hapten exposure. TCRdb recomputed calls from the RACE reads with MiXCR, one row per CDR3 protein. The sample lists some 99,000 distinct CDR3 sequences; roughly 10% were seen once. This specimen was whole blood, taken in connection with sensitization to the hapten diphenylcyclopropenone (DPC). The receptor source for this set is a woman aged 40 to 50 with alopecia areata. Some clones in this sample may be carry-over from other donors' samples. The CDR3 runs from the conserved cysteine through the conserved F or W. D genes are given only for firm matches. Expanded clones get a size class; other rows say once, few or many, or leave the size out.

size,length,D,J,V,CDR3,DNA
.,16,TRBD2,TRBJ2-3,TRBV29-1,CSVDGTSGGVTDTQYF,TGCAGCGTTGACGGGACTAGCGGGGGGGTCACAGATACGCAGTATTTT
.,18,TRBD2,TRBJ2-1,TRBV29-1,CSVEDGLAGEYSYNEQFF,TGCAGCGTTGAAGATGGACTAGCGGGGGAGTACAGCTACAATGAGCAGTTCTTC
many,14,TRBD1,TRBJ2-3,TRBV4-2,CASSQRTGPDTQYF,TGTGCCAGCAGCCAAAGGACAGGGCCAGATACGCAGTATTTT
many,12,.,TRBJ1-2,TRBV29-1,CSVAGLKDGYTF,TGCAGCGTTGCGGGCCTGAAGGATGGCTACACCTTC
.,13,.,TRBJ1-2,TRBV18,CASSRGRGNGYTF,TGTGCCAGCTCACGCGGCAGGGGAAACGGCTACACCTTC
many,15,TRBD2,TRBJ2-5,TRBV11-2,CASSLTSGGSETQYF,TGTGCCAGCAGCCTGACTAGCGGGGGGTCGGAGACCCAGTACTTC
many,13,.,TRBJ1-2,TRBV24-1,CATSSGERYGYTF,TGTGCCACCAGTTCAGGGGAAAGGTATGGCTACACCTTC
few,14,.,TRBJ2-5,TRBV12-3/TRBV12-4,CASSFGVLGETQYF,TGTGCCAGCAGTTTCGGGGTACTGGGAGAGACCCAGTACTTC
many,15,TRBD1,TRBJ2-1,TRBV10-3,CATSPTRTGKDEQFF,TGTGCCACCAGCCCAACCCGGACAGGAAAAGATGAGCAGTTCTTC
.,16,.,TRBJ2-3,TRBV10-3,CAISAKDLSSTDTQYF,TGTGCCATCAGTGCAAAAGATTTGTCTAGCACAGATACGCAGTATTTT
many,13,.,TRBJ2-5,TRBV20-1,CSAKKDTWETQYF,TGCAGTGCCAAGAAAGACACGTGGGAGACCCAGTACTTC
few,13,TRBD1,TRBJ2-1,TRBV7-2,CASSLQKGQRQFF,TGTGCCAGCAGCTTACAAAAGGGACAGCGGCAGTTCTTC
many,12,.,TRBJ2-7,TRBV7-2,CASSLFSYEQYF,TGTGCCAGCAGCTTATTCTCCTACGAGCAGTACTTC
many,13,.,TRBJ2-3,TRBV15,CATSRDPPRKQYF,TGTGCCACCAGCAGAGATCCCCCAAGGAAGCAGTATTTT
few,14,.,TRBJ2-3,TRBV11-2,CASRPGPGTDTQYF,TGTGCCAGCAGACCCGGACCCGGTACAGATACGCAGTATTTT
few,15,.,TRBJ2-3,TRBV28,CASSLGGIGTDTQYF,TGTGCCAGCAGTTTGGGGGGAATCGGCACAGATACGCAGTATTTT
few,16,.,TRBJ1-2,TRBV27,CASRHSRGPYDYGYTF,TGTGCCAGCAGGCATTCTCGGGGGCCCTACGACTATGGCTACACCTTC
many,18,.,TRBJ1-3,TRBV4-3,CASSQGSGTGLSGNTIYF,TGCGCCAGCAGCCAAGGAAGCGGAACAGGTCTCTCTGGAAACACCATATATTTT
many,14,.,TRBJ1-2,TRBV27,CASSYKATRYGYTF,TGTGCCAGCAGTTATAAGGCGACCCGCTATGGCTACACCTTC
many,14,.,TRBJ2-1,TRBV12-3/TRBV12-4,CASSLAHPYNEQFF,TGTGCCAGCAGCCTTGCACACCCCTACAATGAGCAGTTCTTC
.,14,TRBD1,TRBJ2-7,TRBV19,CASSTGQAVGEQYF,TGTGCCAGTAGCACGGGACAGGCGGTTGGCGAGCAGTACTTC
many,13,.,TRBJ2-3,TRBV10-3,CAIRVSSTDTQYF,TGTGCCATCAGGGTTTCTAGCACAGATACGCAGTATTTT
few,17,.,TRBJ2-7,TRBV2,CASSVEIGRGLAAEQYF,TGTGCCAGCAGTGTTGAAATTGGCCGGGGACTGGCGGCCGAGCAGTACTTC
.,16,TRBD1,TRBJ2-7,TRBV3-1,CASSRSRTGGSYEQYF,TGTGCCAGCAGCCGAAGTAGGACAGGGGGCTCCTACGAGCAGTACTTC
few,16,TRBD1,TRBJ2-2,TRBV6-5,CASSYYTQGASGELFF,TGTGCCAGCAGTTACTACACACAGGGGGCCTCCGGGGAGCTGTTTTTT
few,14,.,TRBJ2-3,TRBV20-1,CSAGWRRGTDTQYF,TGCAGTGCTGGATGGAGGAGGGGCACAGATACGCAGTATTTT
few,14,.,TRBJ1-6,TRBV30,CAWSRVLSRSTLHF,TGTGCCTGGAGCAGGGTGTTGAGCCGATCCACCCTCCACTTT
many,15,.,TRBJ2-6,TRBV6-5,CASSSYSSGANVLTF,TGTGCCAGCAGCTCCTATAGTTCCGGGGCCAACGTCCTGACTTTC
many,13,.,TRBJ1-1,TRBV11-2,CASSPQAGTEAFF,TGTGCCAGCAGCCCCCAGGCGGGAACTGAAGCTTTCTTT
.,13,.,TRBJ1-5,TRBV6-1,CASSEVGNQPQHF,TGTGCCAGCAGTGAAGTCGGCAATCAGCCCCAGCATTTT